The 3 T cell receptor beta chains given below trace back to one sample, sequenced in a study of T cell changes during pregnancy in multiple sclerosis. The method was immunoSEQ multiplex PCR; TCRdb's version includes in-frame clones alone and lacks a portion of them. The sample holds about 40,000 clones, around 91% seen once. The source was CD4+ T cells from peripheral blood mononuclear cells, collected before pregnancy. The receptors shown here come from a female donor with multiple sclerosis, enrolled in a pregnancy study.

V and J are TRBV2 and TRBJ2-7; 8 bases fit TRBD1. Germline V gene data show CDR1 as SNHLY and CDR2 as FYNNEI. V lost 3 bases and J lost 6; bases outside the gene matches: 7. The CDR3 is made up of 14 amino acids. CDR3 protein: CASSDSAGGVEQYF. The CDR3 nucleotides are TGTGCCAGCAGTGATTCGGCAGGGGGCGTCGAGCAGTACTTC.

The chain links TRBV13 to TRBJ2-7; 13 bases are shared with TRBD2. Per the germline V gene, CDR1 is PRHDT and CDR2 is FYEKMQ (reference sequence). The CDR3 length is 14 residues. The ends lost 5 bases at V and 6 bases at J; junction bases unmatched: 4. The CDR3 sequence is CASSRLAGGPEQYF. For the CDR3, the DNA is TGTGCCAGCAGCCGACTAGCGGGAGGACCCGAGCAGTACTTC.

The chain recombines TRBV28 with TRBJ2-7; 8 bases are shared with TRBD2. This CDR3 is 14 amino acids long. Germline-derived CDR1 and CDR2 are MDHEN and SYDVKM. Germline trimming cut 7 bases from V and 4 bases from J; bases unmatched to any gene: 9. The CDR3 DNA is TGTGCCAGCAACCTGAGCGGGAGTGGTTACGAGCAGTACTTC. It specifies CASNLSGSGYEQYF.